This is a list of T cell receptor beta chains from one sample in a study of blood T cell repertoires in COVID-19. Sequencing was performed with immunoSEQ multiplex PCR; in TCRdb, only in-frame clones are kept and a portion is missing. The sample shows 200,000 to 250,000 clones, approximately 81% of them seen only once. The sample comprised peripheral blood. The receptors here all came from a man aged 50 to 60 who had recovered from COVID-19. CDR3s include the opening cysteine and the closing phenylalanine or tryptophan. Each record gives: D gene, V gene, J gene, clone size, CDR3 DNA, CDR3 protein. D genes are given only for firm matches. For some rows the clone size is stated as once, few or many, or as a class when expanded; others skip it.

>-|TRBV4-1|TRBJ2-1|-
TGCGCCAGCAGCCAAGGCCTCGGGGTGGGAGTAAATGAGCAGTTCTTC
CASSQGLGVGVNEQFF
>-|TRBV18|TRBJ2-7|once
TGTGCCAGCTCACCACCGGTTACGGAGAGCTCCTACGAGCAGTACTTC
CASSPPVTESSYEQYF
>-|TRBV30|TRBJ1-5|-
TGTGCCTGGAGCCCTGGCTCAGGGGATAATCAGCCCCAGCATTTT
CAWSPGSGDNQPQHF
>-|TRBV5-1|TRBJ2-3|many
TGCGCCAGCAGCCCCGAGGGGGGCACAGATACGCAGTATTTT
CASSPEGGTDTQYF
>TRBD1|TRBV6-6|TRBJ1-3|once
TGTGCCAGCAGTTACCCAGGACAGGGGGCTGGAAACACCATATATTTT
CASSYPGQGAGNTIYF
>TRBD2|TRBV10-3|TRBJ2-3|-
TGTGCCATCAGTACTAGCGACCGCACAGATACGCAGTATTTT
CAISTSDRTDTQYF
>-|TRBV5-6|TRBJ1-6|-
TGTGCCAGCAGACTCTATTATCGGGATTCACCCCTCCACTTT
CASRLYYRDSPLHF
>TRBD1|TRBV7-8|TRBJ1-6|-
TGTGCCAGCAGCACACGACAGGGCAGAGATAATTCACCCCTCCACTTT
CASSTRQGRDNSPLHF
>-|TRBV3-1/TRBV3-2|TRBJ2-1|-
TGTGCCAGCAGCCCCCCTAGCGTCGAGCAGTTCTTC
CASSPPSVEQFF
>-|TRBV6-6|TRBJ2-7|-
TGTGCCAGCAGTTACTTTGGGAGCTACGAGCAGTACTTC
CASSYFGSYEQYF
>TRBD2|TRBV7-8|TRBJ2-1|-
TGTGCCAGCAGCTTAGGACAGGGAGGACTAGCGGGAGAGAGCTCCTACAATGAGCAGTTCTTC
CASSLGQGGLAGESSYNEQFF
>TRBD2|TRBV3-1/TRBV3-2|TRBJ2-3|-
TGTGCCAGCAGCCCGGGGACTAGCGGGAGTGATACGCAGTATTTT
CASSPGTSGSDTQYF
>TRBD2|TRBV28|TRBJ2-1|once
TGTGCCAGCAGTTCCCTCGAGGGGCGGGAGGGCCTCGGGCATGAGCAGTTCTTC
CASSSLEGREGLGHEQFF
>-|TRBV28|TRBJ1-2|-
TGTGCCAGCAGTTTACTGCCCGGGTCTGCTAAGGGCTACACCTTC
CASSLLPGSAKGYTF
>-|TRBV28|TRBJ1-1|once
TGTGCCAGCAGAAGCGGGGACGGCCTCACTGAAGCTTTCTTT
CASRSGDGLTEAFF
>-|TRBV7-9|TRBJ1-2|-
TGTGCCAGCAGCGGAGGGGCAGAAATGAACTATGGCTACACCTTC
CASSGGAEMNYGYTF
>TRBD2|TRBV16|TRBJ2-1|-
TGTGCCAGCTCTTGGGGACTAGCGGTATACAATGAGCAGTTCTTC
CASSWGLAVYNEQFF
>-|TRBV3-1/TRBV3-2|TRBJ1-6|-
TGTGCCAGCAGCCAACAGGGCAAAAATTCACCCCTCCACTTT
CASSQQGKNSPLHF
>-|TRBV12-3/TRBV12-4|TRBJ1-1|-
TGTGCCAACGAAACGGAGGTGGCTGAAGCTTTCTTT
CANETEVAEAFF
>TRBD2|TRBV7-9|TRBJ2-3|-
TGTGCCAGCAGCTTAAACAGCGGGAGGTTAACAGATACGCAGTATTTT
CASSLNSGRLTDTQYF
>-|TRBV2|TRBJ2-7|few
TGTGCCAGCGGACCCGGGACACCCCTTGTTGGGCAGTACTTC
CASGPGTPLVGQYF
>TRBD1|TRBV19|TRBJ1-4|-
TGTGCCAGTAGAGATACCGGGACAGGGGACGAAAAACTGTTTTTT
CASRDTGTGDEKLFF
>-|TRBV19|TRBJ1-5|-
TGTGCCAGTAGTGAGGACAGAGCGGTGAGCAATCAGCCCCAGCATTTT
CASSEDRAVSNQPQHF
>TRBD2|TRBV7-8|TRBJ2-7|-
TGTGCCAGCAGCTTTGAGGGACTAGCGGGAGAAGGTGAGCAGTACTTC
CASSFEGLAGEGEQYF
>TRBD2|TRBV7-7|TRBJ2-1|-
TGTGCCAGCAGCTCCGATGTAGCGGGAGCTCCCTACAATGAGCAGTTCTTC
CASSSDVAGAPYNEQFF
>-|TRBV28|TRBJ1-1|-
TGTGCCAGCAGTTTAGGGGGGAAGCGCACTGAAGCTTTCTTT
CASSLGGKRTEAFF
>-|TRBV6-5|TRBJ2-2|-
TGTGCCAGCAGTACGAACAGTATTGCCACCGGGGAGCTGTTTTTT
CASSTNSIATGELFF
>-|TRBV5-1|TRBJ2-7|-
TGCGCCAGCAGCTTGGATTTCCCCGCCTACGAGCAGTACTTC
CASSLDFPAYEQYF
>TRBD2|TRBV27|TRBJ2-1|-
TGTGCCAGCAGAAGACTAGCGGGAGGAACATTTGGCAATGAGCAGTTCTTC
CASRRLAGGTFGNEQFF
>-|TRBV6-5|TRBJ2-7|-
TGTGCCAGCAGTTATAATCAGTACGAGCAGTACTTC
CASSYNQYEQYF
>TRBD1|TRBV27|TRBJ2-6|-
TGTGCCAGCAGTTTGAACCCGGACAGGGTTAGTCCTGGGGCCAACGTCCTGACTTTC
CASSLNPDRVSPGANVLTF
>-|TRBV6-5|TRBJ1-4|-
TGTGCCAGCAGGGCACCAGGGACAACTAATGAAAAACTGTTTTTT
CASRAPGTTNEKLFF
>-|TRBV5-4|TRBJ2-5|-
TGTGCCAGCAGCGCGCGAGGGGAGACCCAGTACTTC
CASSARGETQYF
>TRBD1|TRBV27|TRBJ1-3|-
TGTGCCAGCAGACAGGGGGCTCGTGGAAACACCATATATTTT
CASRQGARGNTIYF
>-|TRBV5-4|TRBJ2-5|-
TGTGCCAGCAGCTTGGTAATGGGGCTAGGGCAAGAGACCCAGTACTTC
CASSLVMGLGQETQYF
>TRBD2|TRBV24-1|TRBJ2-1|-
TGTGCCACCAGTGACGGATTAGCGGGAGTAAATCATTATGAGCAGTTCTTC
CATSDGLAGVNHYEQFF
>TRBD1|TRBV30|TRBJ2-7|-
TGTGCCTGGAAGGGACAGCTAACCTACGAGCAGTACTTC
CAWKGQLTYEQYF
>-|TRBV7-9|TRBJ2-2|-
TGTGCCAGCAGCTCGACAGTGACCGGGGAGCTGTTTTTT
CASSSTVTGELFF
>TRBD2|TRBV25-1|TRBJ2-1|-
TGTGCCAGCAGCCGCAGGACTAGCGGCTCCTACAATGAGCAGTTCTTC
CASSRRTSGSYNEQFF
>TRBD2|TRBV28|TRBJ2-7|-
TGTGCCAGCGGGAGACTAGCGGGAGGCTACGAGCAGTACTTC
CASGRLAGGYEQYF
>TRBD1|TRBV28|TRBJ2-7|-
TGTGCCAGCAGTACTAAAATCGAACGGGACAGGTCGTACGAGCAGTACTTC
CASSTKIERDRSYEQYF
>-|TRBV29-1|TRBJ2-3|-
TGCAGCGTTGACCGTCAGGGCAGCACAGATACGCAGTATTTT
CSVDRQGSTDTQYF
>-|TRBV29-1|TRBJ2-5|-
TGCAGCGTCCGGCCAGCGGGCCAGACCCAGTACTTC
CSVRPAGQTQYF
>TRBD1|TRBV5-1|TRBJ1-3|-
TGCGCCAGCAGCTTGAGGACAGGGGAAGGAAACACCATATATTTT
CASSLRTGEGNTIYF
>TRBD1|TRBV25-1|TRBJ1-2|-
TGTGCCAGCAGTGGCACAGGGGGCGAGAACTATGGCTACACCTTC
CASSGTGGENYGYTF
>TRBD1|TRBV6-5|TRBJ1-1|-
TGTGCCAGTTTGGCAGGGGGTCGTACTGAAGCTTTCTTT
CASLAGGRTEAFF